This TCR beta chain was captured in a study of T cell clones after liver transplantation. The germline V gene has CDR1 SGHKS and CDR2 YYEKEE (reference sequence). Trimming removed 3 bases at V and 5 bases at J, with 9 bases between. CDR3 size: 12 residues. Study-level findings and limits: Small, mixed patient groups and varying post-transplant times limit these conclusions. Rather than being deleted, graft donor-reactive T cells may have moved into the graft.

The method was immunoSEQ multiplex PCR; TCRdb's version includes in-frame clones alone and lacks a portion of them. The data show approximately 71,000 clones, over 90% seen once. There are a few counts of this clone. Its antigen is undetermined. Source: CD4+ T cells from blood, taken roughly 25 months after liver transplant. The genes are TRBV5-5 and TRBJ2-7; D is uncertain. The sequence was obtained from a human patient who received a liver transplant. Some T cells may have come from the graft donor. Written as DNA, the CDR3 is TGTGCCAGCAGCTATGGTGTAGACGAGCAGTACTTC. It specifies CASSYGVDEQYF.